Here is one TCR beta chain with its context. The data stem from a study of OX40 agonist ivuxolimab in advanced cancers. This CDR3 is built from 16 residues. Germline V gives CDR1 LNHDA, CDR2 SQIVND (reference sequence). The ends lost 6 bases at V and 4 bases at J; junction bases unmatched: 7. Produced via immunoSEQ multiplex PCR; TCRdb's table is partial and in-frame only. This sample carries around 100,000 clones, about 88% of them seen once, and the ten largest clones take around 0.16%. The V call is TRBV19, the J call TRBJ2-1; 12 nucleotides agree with TRBD2. The TCR comes from an adult with an advanced solid tumor such as melanoma, head and neck, liver or kidney cancer. The material sequenced was CD4+ or CD8+ T cells sorted from blood, taken in a trial of the OX40 agonist ivuxolimab. Here the CDR3 DNA reads TGTGCCAGTAGCCCCCGGACTAGCGGGAATTACAATGAGCAGTTCTTC. It specifies CASSPRTSGNYNEQFF.